These 7 T cell receptor beta chains originate from one sample sequenced in a study of T cells in Graves' hyperthyroidism and ophthalmopathy. The source material, RNA transcripts, was used to amplify TCR beta CDR3 regions. With the HTBI primer set, the TCR CDR3 went through a first round of RT-PCR. TCRdb reprocessed the multiplex PCR reads with MiXCR, giving one entry per CDR3 protein. The sample has under 450,000 distinct CDR3 sequences, approximately 15% seen once. The specimen was blood. These receptors all stem from a woman aged 18-29 years with Graves' hyperthyroidism.

This clonotype was recorded many times. The chain carries TRBV5-6 and TRBJ1-6, with TRBD1 matching 9 bases. The CDR3 contains 15 residues. The germline CDR1 and CDR2 sequences are SGHDT and YYEEEE. Unmatched junction bases numbered 8, after V lost 4 bases and J lost 9 bases. The CDR3 bases are TGTGCCAGCAGCCCGTGGGACAGGGATAGTTCACCCCTCCACTTT. It specifies CASSPWDRDSSPLHF.

This clonotype was detected ten times or more. The chain employs TRBV2 and TRBJ2-7, with D possibly matching TRBD1 (6 bases). The CDR3 is 14 residues long. Germline CDR1 and CDR2: SNHLY and FYNNEI. Trimming took 7 bases from V and 5 from J, leaving 18 bases between them. The CDR3 spells CASKPGHGGDEQYF. The CDR3 DNA reads TGTGCCAGCAAGCCGGGACACGGAGGCGACGAGCAGTACTTC.

Turning to this clonotype: A much larger clone lies a single base off, so this may be a read error. The V gene is TRBV30, the J gene TRBJ2-1; D might be TRBD2 (5 bases). The CDR3 is 14 amino acids. The V end lost 3 bases, the J end lost 7 bases, and 16 bases lay between the germline ends. The germline gives CDR1 GTSNPN, CDR2 SVGIG (reference sequence). This CDR3 is CAWRDRGLKNEQFF. CDR3 sequence (DNA): TGTGCCTGGAGGGATCGGGGTCTGAAAAATGAGCAGTTCTTC.

This clonotype was seen a handful of times. V and J are TRBV5-4 and TRBJ1-5; no firm D call. The CDR3 totals 14 residues. Between the trimmed V and J ends, which lost 1 base and 0 bases, there was a span of 5 bases. Germline V lookup: CDR1 SGHNT, CDR2 YYREEE (reference sequence). In DNA form, the CDR3 reads TGTGCCAGCAGCTTGCGGAATAGCAATCAGCCCCAGCATTTT. Protein sequence: CASSLRNSNQPQHF.

There are many counts of this clonotype. V gene TRBV20-1 combines with J gene TRBJ2-5; D may correspond to TRBD1 or TRBD2 (5 bases each). The germline V gene encodes CDR1 DFQATT and CDR2 SNEGSKA (reference sequence). CDR3 size: 15 residues. Trimming left V 5 bases short and J 0 bases short, with 16 bases between. The CDR3 reads CSADLPGPNQETQYF. In DNA form, the CDR3 reads TGCAGTGCTGATCTCCCGGGACCGAACCAAGAGACCCAGTACTTC.

The V and J genes are TRBV28 and TRBJ1-3; the D is unclear. The CDR3 length is 16 residues. The germline gives CDR1 MDHEN, CDR2 SYDVKM. Trimming removed 8 bases at V and 4 bases at J, with 21 bases between. The CDR3 protein is CASGSLVPRLGNTIYF. The CDR3 coding sequence is TGTGCCAGCGGGAGCTTGGTACCGAGGTTAGGAAACACCATATATTTT.

V is TRBV5-1 and J is TRBJ2-3; possibly TRBD1 or TRBD2 for D (5 bases each). Trimming took 0 bases from V and 4 from J, leaving 12 bases between them. Germline-derived CDR1 and CDR2 are SGHRS and YFSETQ. The CDR3 covers 15 residues. The CDR3 protein is CASSLEGMRADTQYF. Written as DNA, the CDR3 is TGCGCCAGCAGCTTGGAGGGGATGAGGGCAGATACGCAGTATTTT.